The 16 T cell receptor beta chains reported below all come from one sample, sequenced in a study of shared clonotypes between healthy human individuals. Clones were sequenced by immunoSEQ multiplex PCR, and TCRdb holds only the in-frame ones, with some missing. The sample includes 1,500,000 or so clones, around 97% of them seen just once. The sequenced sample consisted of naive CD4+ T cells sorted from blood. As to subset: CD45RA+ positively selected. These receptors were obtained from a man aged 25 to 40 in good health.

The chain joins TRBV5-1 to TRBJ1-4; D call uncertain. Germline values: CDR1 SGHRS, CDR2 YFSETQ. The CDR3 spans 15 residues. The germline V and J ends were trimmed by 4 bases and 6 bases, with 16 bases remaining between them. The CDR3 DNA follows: TGCGCCAGCAGCCTAGGCGTGGGCTGGGATGAAAAACTGTTTTTT. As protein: CASSLGVGWDEKLFF.

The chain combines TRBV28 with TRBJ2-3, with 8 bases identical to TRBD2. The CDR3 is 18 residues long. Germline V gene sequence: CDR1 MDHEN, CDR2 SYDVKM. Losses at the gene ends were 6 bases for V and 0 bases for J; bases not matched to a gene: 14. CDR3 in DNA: TGTGCCAGCAGCCGGACTCGCGGGAGGCCCCGAAGCACAGATACGCAGTATTTT. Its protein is CASSRTRGRPRSTDTQYF.

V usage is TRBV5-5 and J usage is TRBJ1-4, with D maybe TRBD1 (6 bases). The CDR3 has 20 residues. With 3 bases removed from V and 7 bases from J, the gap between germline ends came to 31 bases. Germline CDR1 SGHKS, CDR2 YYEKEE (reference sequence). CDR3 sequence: CASSSPRSDSGVVRGEKLFF. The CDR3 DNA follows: TGTGCCAGCAGCTCTCCTCGGTCGGACAGCGGCGTAGTCCGGGGTGAAAAACTGTTTTTT.

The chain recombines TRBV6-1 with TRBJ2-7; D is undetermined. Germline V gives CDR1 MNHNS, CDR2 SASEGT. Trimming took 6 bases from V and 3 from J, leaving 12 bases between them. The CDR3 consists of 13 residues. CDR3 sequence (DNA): TGTGCCAGCAGAACTAATTTTGTCTACGAGCAGTACTTC. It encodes CASRTNFVYEQYF.

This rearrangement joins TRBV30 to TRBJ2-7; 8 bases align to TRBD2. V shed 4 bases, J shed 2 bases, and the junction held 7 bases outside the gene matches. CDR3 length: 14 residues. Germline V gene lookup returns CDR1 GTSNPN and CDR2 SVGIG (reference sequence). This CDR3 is CAWTASGSTYEQYF. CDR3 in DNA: TGTGCCTGGACGGCCAGCGGGAGTACCTACGAGCAGTACTTC.

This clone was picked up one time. The CDR3 bases are TGTGCCAGCAGCTTGACGAGACTAGGAGTAAAAACCGGGGAGCTGTTTTTT. It encodes CASSLTRLGVKTGELFF. The chain couples TRBV7-6 to TRBJ2-2; possibly TRBD2 for D (6 bases). V was trimmed by 3 bases and J by 5 bases, leaving 19 bases between them. Germline values: CDR1 SGHVS, CDR2 FNYEAQ. The CDR3 contains 17 residues.

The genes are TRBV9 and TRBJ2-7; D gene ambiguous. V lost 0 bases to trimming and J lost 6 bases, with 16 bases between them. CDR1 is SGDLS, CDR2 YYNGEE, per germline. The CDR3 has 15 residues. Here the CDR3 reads CASSVGGTTLGEQYF. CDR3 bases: TGTGCCAGCAGCGTAGGAGGTACAACCCTGGGCGAGCAGTACTTC.

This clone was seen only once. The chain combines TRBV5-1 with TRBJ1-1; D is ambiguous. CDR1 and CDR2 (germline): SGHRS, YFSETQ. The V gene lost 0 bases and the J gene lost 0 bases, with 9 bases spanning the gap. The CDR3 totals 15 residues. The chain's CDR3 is CASSLDIRMNTEAFF. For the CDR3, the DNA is TGCGCCAGCAGCTTGGACATACGGATGAACACTGAAGCTTTCTTT.

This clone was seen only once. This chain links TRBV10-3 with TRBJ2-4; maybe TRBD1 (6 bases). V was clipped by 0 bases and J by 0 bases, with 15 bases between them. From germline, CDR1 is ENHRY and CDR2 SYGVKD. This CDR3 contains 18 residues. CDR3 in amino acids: CAISESQGPHGAKNIQYF. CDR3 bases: TGTGCCATCAGTGAGTCGCAGGGGCCCCATGGAGCCAAAAACATTCAGTACTTC.

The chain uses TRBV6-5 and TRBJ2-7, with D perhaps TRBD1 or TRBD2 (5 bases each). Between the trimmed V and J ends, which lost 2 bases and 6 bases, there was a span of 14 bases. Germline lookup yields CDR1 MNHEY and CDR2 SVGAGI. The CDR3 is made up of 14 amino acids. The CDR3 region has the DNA TGTGCCAGCAGTTACAGCGGACACCAACCCGAGCAGTACTTC. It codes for CASSYSGHQPEQYF.

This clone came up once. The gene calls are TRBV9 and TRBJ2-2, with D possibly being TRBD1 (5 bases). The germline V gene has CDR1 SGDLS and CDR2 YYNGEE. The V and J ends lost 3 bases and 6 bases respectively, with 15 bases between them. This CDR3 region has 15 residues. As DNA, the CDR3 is TGTGCCAGCAGCGACAGGTTACACTTTGCCGGGGAGCTGTTTTTT. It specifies CASSDRLHFAGELFF.

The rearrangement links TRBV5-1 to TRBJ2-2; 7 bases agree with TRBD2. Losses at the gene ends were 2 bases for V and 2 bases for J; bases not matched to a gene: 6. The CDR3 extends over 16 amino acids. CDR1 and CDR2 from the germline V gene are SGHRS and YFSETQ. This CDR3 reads CASSFPTSSNTGELFF. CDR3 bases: TGCGCCAGCAGCTTTCCGACTAGCAGCAACACCGGGGAGCTGTTTTTT.

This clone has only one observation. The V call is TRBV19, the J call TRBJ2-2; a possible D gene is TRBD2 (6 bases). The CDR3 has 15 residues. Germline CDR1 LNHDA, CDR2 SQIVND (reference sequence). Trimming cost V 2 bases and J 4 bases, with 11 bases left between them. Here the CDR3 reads CASSIFPGSTGELFF. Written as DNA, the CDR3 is TGTGCCAGTAGTATATTCCCCGGGAGCACCGGGGAGCTGTTTTTT. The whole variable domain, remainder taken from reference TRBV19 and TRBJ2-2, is DGGITQSPKYLFRKEGQNVTLSCEQNLNHDAMYWYRQDPGQGLRLIYYSQIVNDFQKGDIAEGYSVSREKKESFPLTVTSAQKNPTAFYLCASSIFPGSTGELFFGEGSRLTVL.

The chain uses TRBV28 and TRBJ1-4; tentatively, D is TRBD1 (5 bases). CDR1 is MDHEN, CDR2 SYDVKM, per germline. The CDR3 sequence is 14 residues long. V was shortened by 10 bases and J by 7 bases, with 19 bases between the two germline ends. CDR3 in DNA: TGTGCCACCAGAAACCCAGGGAGAAGTGAAAAACTGTTTTTT. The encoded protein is CATRNPGRSEKLFF.

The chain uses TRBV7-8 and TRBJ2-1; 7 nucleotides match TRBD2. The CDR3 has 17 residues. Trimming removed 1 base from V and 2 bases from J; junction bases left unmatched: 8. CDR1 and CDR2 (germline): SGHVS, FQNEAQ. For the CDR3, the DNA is TGTGCCAGCAGCTTAGTAGCGGGCGGAGCCCCCTACAATGAGCAGTTCTTC. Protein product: CASSLVAGGAPYNEQFF.

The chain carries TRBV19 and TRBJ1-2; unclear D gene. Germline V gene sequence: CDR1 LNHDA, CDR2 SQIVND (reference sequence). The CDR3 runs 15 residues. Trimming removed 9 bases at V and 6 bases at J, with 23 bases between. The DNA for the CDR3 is TGTGCCAGCGTACTCTCGACGAGAATCGGGGATGGCTACACCTTC. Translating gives CASVLSTRIGDGYTF.